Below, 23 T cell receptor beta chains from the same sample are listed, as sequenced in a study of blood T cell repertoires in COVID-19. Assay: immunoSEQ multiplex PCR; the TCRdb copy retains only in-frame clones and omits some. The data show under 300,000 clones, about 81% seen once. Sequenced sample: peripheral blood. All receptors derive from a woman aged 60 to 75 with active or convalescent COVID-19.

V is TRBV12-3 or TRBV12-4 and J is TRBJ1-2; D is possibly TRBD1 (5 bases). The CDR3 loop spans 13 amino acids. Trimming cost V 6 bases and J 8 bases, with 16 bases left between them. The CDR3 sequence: CASSPRPGGGYTF. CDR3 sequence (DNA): TGTGCCAGCAGCCCCAGGCCCGGGGGAGGCTACACCTTC.

The CDR3 protein is CASSVGKGAIGNTIYF. CDR3 sequence (DNA): TGTGCCAGCAGCGTAGGGAAGGGGGCTATTGGAAACACCATATATTTT. The rearrangement uses TRBV9 and TRBJ1-3, with 7 nucleotides matching TRBD1. Germline V gene data show CDR1 as SGDLS and CDR2 as YYNGEE. The CDR3 covers 16 residues. V lost 0 bases, J lost 3 bases, and 6 bases stayed unmatched. The complete variable domain, with remaining parts taken from reference TRBV9 and TRBJ1-3, reads DSGVTQTPKHLITATGQRVTLRCSPRSGDLSVYWYQQSLDQGLQFLIQYYNGEERAKGNILERFSAQQFPDLHSELNLSSLELGDSALYFCASSVGKGAIGNTIYFGEGSWLTVV.

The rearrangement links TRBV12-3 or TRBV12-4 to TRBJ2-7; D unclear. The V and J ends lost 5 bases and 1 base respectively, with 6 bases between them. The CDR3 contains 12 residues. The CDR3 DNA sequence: TGTGCCAGCAGTCTCCGGTCCTACGAGCAGTACTTC. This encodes CASSLRSYEQYF.

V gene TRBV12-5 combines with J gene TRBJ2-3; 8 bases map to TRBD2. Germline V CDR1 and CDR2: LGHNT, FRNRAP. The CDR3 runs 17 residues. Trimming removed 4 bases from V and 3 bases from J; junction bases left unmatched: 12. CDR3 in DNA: TGTGCTAGTGGTTACCCGGCCGGGGGGGCCATGACAGATACGCAGTATTTT. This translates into CASGYPAGGAMTDTQYF.

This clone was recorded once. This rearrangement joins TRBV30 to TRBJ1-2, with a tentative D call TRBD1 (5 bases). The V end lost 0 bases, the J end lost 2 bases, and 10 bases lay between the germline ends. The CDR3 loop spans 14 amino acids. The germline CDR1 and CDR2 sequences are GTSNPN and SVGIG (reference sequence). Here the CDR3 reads CAWSVQDGNYGYTF. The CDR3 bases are TGTGCCTGGAGTGTACAGGACGGGAACTATGGCTACACCTTC.

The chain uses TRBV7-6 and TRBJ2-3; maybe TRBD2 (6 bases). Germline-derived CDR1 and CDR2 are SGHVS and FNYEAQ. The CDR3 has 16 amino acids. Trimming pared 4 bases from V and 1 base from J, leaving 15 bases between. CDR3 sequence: CASSSVAAKRTDTQYF. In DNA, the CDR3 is TGTGCCAGCAGCTCAGTAGCGGCGAAGCGCACAGATACGCAGTATTTT.

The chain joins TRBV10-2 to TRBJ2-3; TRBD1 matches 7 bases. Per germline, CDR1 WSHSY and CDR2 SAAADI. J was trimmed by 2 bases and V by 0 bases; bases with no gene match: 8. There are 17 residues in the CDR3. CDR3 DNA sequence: TGCGCCAGCAGTGAGTCCCCCGGGACAGTGTTCACAGATACGCAGTATTTT. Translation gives CASSESPGTVFTDTQYF.

CDR3 nucleotides: TGTGCCAGCAGCACCGGGGTAGGCTCAATCTCCTACAATGAGCAGTTCTTC. Its translation is CASSTGVGSISYNEQFF. The chain employs TRBV21-1 and TRBJ2-1; the table calls TRBD2, which could not be checked here. TRBV21-1 is marked as a pseudogene. The CDR3 has 17 amino acids.

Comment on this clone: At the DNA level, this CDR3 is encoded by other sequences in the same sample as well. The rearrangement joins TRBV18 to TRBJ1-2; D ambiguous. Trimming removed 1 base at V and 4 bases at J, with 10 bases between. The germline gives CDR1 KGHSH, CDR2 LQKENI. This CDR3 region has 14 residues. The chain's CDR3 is CASSPQGAGYGYTF. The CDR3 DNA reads TGTGCCAGCTCACCACAGGGAGCAGGCTATGGCTACACCTTC.

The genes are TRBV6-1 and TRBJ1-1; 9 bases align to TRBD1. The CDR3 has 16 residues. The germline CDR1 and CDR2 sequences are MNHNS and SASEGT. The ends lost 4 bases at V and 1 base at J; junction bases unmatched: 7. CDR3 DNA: TGTGCCAGCAGTGTAGCGGCGGGACAGGGGAACACTGAAGCTTTCTTT. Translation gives CASSVAAGQGNTEAFF.

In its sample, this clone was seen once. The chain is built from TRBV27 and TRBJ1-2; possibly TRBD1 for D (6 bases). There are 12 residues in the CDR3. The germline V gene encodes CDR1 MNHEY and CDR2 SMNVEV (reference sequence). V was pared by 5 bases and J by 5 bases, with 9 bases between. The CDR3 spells CASSLQGYGYTF. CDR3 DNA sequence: TGTGCCAGCAGTCTACAGGGATATGGCTACACCTTC.

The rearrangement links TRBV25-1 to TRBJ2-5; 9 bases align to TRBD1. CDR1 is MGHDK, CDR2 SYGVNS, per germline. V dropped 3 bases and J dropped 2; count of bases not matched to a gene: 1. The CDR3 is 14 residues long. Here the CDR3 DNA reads TGTGCCAGCAGTGAGGACAGGGGACAAGAGACCCAGTACTTC. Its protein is CASSEDRGQETQYF.

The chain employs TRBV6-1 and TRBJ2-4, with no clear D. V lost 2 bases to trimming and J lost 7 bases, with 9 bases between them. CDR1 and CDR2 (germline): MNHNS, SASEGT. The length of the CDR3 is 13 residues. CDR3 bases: TGTGCCAGCAGTGAAATTTCTAGTAACATTCAGTACTTC. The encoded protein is CASSEISSNIQYF.

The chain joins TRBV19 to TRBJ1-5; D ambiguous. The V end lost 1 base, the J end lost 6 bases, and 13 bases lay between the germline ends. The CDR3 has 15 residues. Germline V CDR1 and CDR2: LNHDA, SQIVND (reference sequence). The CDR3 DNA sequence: TGTGCCAGTAGTATAGTGAGAAGTATAATTCAGCCCCAGCATTTT. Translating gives CASSIVRSIIQPQHF.

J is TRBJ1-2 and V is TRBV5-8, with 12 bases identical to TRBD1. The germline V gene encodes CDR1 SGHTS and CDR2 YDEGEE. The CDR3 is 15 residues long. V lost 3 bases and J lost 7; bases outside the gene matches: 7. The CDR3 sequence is CASSSIGTGGLGYTF. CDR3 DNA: TGTGCCAGCAGCTCCATCGGGACAGGGGGCCTTGGCTACACCTTC. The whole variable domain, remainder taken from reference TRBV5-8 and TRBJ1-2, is EAGVTQSPTHLIKTRGQQATLRCSPISGHTSVYWYQQALGLGLQFLLWYDEGEERNRGNFPPRFSGRQFPNYSSELNVNALELEDSALYLCASSSIGTGGLGYTFGSGTRLTVV.

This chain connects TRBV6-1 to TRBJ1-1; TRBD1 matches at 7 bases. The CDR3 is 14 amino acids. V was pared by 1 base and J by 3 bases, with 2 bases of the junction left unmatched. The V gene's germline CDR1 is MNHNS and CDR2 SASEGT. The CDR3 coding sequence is TGTGCCAGCAGTGAAGGACAGGGCGACACTGAAGCTTTCTTT. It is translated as CASSEGQGDTEAFF.

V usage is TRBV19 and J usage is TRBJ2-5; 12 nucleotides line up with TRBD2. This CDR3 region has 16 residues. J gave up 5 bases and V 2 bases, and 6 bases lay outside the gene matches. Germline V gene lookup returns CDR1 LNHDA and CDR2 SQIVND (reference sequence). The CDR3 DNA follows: TGTGCCAGTAGTATACTAGCGGGGGGGGTGGCCGAGACCCAGTACTTC. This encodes CASSILAGGVAETQYF.

The CDR3 loop is CATKRDSNQPQHF. CDR3 bases: TGTGCCACCAAACGAGATAGCAATCAGCCCCAGCATTTT. The V gene is TRBV2, the J gene TRBJ1-5, with D hard to call. V lost 10 bases, J lost 0 bases, and 10 bases lay in between. The CDR3 is 13 residues long. Germline V CDR1 and CDR2: SNHLY, FYNNEI.

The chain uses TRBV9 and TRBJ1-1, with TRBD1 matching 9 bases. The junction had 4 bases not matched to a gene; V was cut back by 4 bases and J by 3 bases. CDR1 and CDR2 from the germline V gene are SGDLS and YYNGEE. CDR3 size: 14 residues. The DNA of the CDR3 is TGTGCCAGCAGCCCCAGACAGGGGGACACTGAAGCTTTCTTT. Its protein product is CASSPRQGDTEAFF. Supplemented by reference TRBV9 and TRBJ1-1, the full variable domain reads DSGVTQTPKHLITATGQRVTLRCSPRSGDLSVYWYQQSLDQGLQFLIQYYNGEERAKGNILERFSAQQFPDLHSELNLSSLELGDSALYFCASSPRQGDTEAFFGQGTRLTVV.

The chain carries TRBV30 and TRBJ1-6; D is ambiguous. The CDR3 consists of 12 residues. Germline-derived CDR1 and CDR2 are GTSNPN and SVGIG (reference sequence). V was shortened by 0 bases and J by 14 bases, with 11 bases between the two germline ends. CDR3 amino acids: CAWSVERLSLHF. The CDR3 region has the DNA TGTGCCTGGAGTGTGGAGAGGCTATCCCTCCACTTT.

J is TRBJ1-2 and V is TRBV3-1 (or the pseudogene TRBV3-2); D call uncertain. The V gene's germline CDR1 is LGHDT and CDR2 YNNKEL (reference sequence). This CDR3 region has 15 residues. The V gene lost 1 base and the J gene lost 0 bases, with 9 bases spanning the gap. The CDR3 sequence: CASSQGAVSNYGYTF. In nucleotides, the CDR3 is TGTGCCAGCAGCCAAGGGGCAGTCTCTAACTATGGCTACACCTTC.

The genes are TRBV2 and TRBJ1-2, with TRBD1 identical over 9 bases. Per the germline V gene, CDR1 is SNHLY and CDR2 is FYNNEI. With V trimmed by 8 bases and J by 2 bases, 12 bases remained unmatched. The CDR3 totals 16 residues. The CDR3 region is CASGVEQGALNYGYTF. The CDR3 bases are TGTGCCAGCGGTGTTGAACAGGGGGCCCTCAACTATGGCTACACCTTC.

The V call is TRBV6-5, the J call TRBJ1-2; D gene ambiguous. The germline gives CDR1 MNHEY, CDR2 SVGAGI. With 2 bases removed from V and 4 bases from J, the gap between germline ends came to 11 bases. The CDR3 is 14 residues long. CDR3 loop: CASSYVSGGYGYTF. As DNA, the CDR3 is TGTGCCAGCAGTTACGTCTCGGGTGGCTATGGCTACACCTTC.